These T cell receptor beta chains were read from a single sample in a study of STAT5B mutations in CD4+ large granular lymphocyte leukemia. Assay: immunoSEQ multiplex PCR; the TCRdb copy retains only in-frame clones and omits some. The table has 30,000 or so clones, about 81% seen once. Sequenced sample: CD4+ T cells from blood buffy coats. These TCRs come from a human donor in good health. Both conserved end residues are part of each CDR3.

v_call,j_call,cdr3_aa
TRBV10-3,TRBJ2-5,CAISAPGQKETQYF
TRBV19,TRBJ2-7,CASSARGTIYEQYF
TRBV10-3,TRBJ2-1,CAISESYTGTSSYNEQFF
TRBV7-8,TRBJ2-7,CASTHPGSYEQYF
TRBV14,TRBJ2-5,CASSQVNSDETQYF
TRBV28,TRBJ2-1,CASSPPSGSGNEQFF
TRBV2,TRBJ2-7,CATGGTGNYEQYF
TRBV5-1,TRBJ2-7,CASGTGTGNYEQYF
TRBV9,TRBJ1-1,CASSLTGGGAFGEAFF
TRBV29-1,TRBJ2-3,CSVVGGTGTDTQYF
TRBV5-1,TRBJ1-1,CASSVTGFNTEAFF
TRBV2,TRBJ1-4,CASSSAGSHEKLFF
TRBV4-3,TRBJ1-2,CASSPGTGTFGYTF
TRBV4-3,TRBJ1-1,CASSQIQGTEAFF
TRBV30,TRBJ2-7,CAWSREGGRAYEQYF
TRBV4-2,TRBJ2-7,CASSQITGAVYEQYF
TRBV30,TRBJ2-3,CAWSVKGDTQYF
TRBV18,TRBJ2-6,CASSPTGSGANVLTF
TRBV5-8,TRBJ1-6,CASRPGGTGRSRTSPLHF
TRBV15,TRBJ2-5,CATSRDARRQETQYF
TRBV7-6,TRBJ2-7,CASSPGLAIYEQYF
TRBV2,TRBJ2-6,CAGRSPGPGSSGANVLTF
TRBV28,TRBJ2-7,CASSTASYEQYF
TRBV7-8,TRBJ2-1,CASSLGPAGGEQFF
TRBV13,TRBJ2-7,CASSPNRGRNHEQYF
TRBV14,TRBJ1-1,CASSRAAGPSEAFF
TRBV6-5,TRBJ2-5,CASSYLGTHQETQYF
TRBV30,TRBJ2-3,CAWSGGMSSTDTQYF
TRBV18,TRBJ1-4,CASSPGLAEKLFF
TRBV4-3,TRBJ2-1,CASSQDLPGSFYNEQFF
TRBV27,TRBJ1-5,CASSSYIGQPQHF
TRBV5-1,TRBJ1-5,CASSLQGANGNQPQHF
TRBV9,TRBJ2-6,CASSPPPSGSRSTGANVLTF
TRBV2,-,CASSPQRGTASSYEQYF
TRBV27,TRBJ1-5,CASSLLGQGGKQPQHF
TRBV7-2,TRBJ2-7,CASSFGTSPSYEQYF
TRBV4-3,TRBJ2-2,CASREQVNTGELFF
TRBV18,TRBJ2-6,CASSPRLAGANVLTF
TRBV5-4,TRBJ1-6,CASSFGQGDSPLHF
TRBV5-1,-,CASRGSGGGYEQYF
TRBV20-1,TRBJ1-2,CSVYGRGGYTF
TRBV7-6,TRBJ2-1,CASSPRNRGNEQFF
TRBV14,TRBJ2-2,CASSQDGRNTGELFF
TRBV7-2,TRBJ2-1,CASSYQRVIYNEQFF